This T cell receptor beta chain was captured in a study of T-cell reconstitution after alpha-beta-depleted transplantation in children. Study-level points and caveats: T-cell counts and diversity at one year post-transplant came mainly from newly produced T cells. Several hundred expanded graft clones reportedly supplied alpha-beta T cells about two months after transplant. Surviving recipient T cells and thymic progenitors accounted for the high day-60 TCRbeta diversity observed in some patients.

The CDR3 sequence is 14 residues long. Germline CDR1 reads SGHRS; CDR2 reads YFSETQ. Trimming removed 3 bases from V and 10 bases from J, with 17 bases in between. As it was prepared, the TCRbeta library received unique molecular identifiers. TCRdb reprocessed the PCR reads via MiXCR and lists one record per CDR3 protein. The sample lists 400,000 to 550,000 distinct CDR3 sequences; roughly a tenth were seen once. This clonotype was detected many times. Its antigen is still unknown. The source material was PBMCs, sampled before TCRalphabeta/CD19-depleted stem cell transplant. This chain links TRBV5-1 with TRBJ2-4; TRBD1 is a possible D gene (6 bases). The sequence was collected from a child under 10 years old with inherited bone marrow failure, due to receive a stem cell transplant. The CDR3, as DNA: TGCGCCAGCAGCTCGACCGGGACAATAGGGATTCAGTACTTC. It translates to CASSSTGTIGIQYF.